These 30 T cell receptor beta chains were all obtained from the same sample, sequenced in a study of blood T cells in healthy people across ages. Combining a sample-barcoded 5' primer with a J-beta primer mix, a second PCR ran for 7 to 11 cycles. TCRdb analysed the 5' RACE reads with MiXCR anew, one entry per CDR3 protein. The repertoire has fewer than 1 million distinct CDR3 sequences, more than 40% of them found once; the top ten carry nearly 20%. Sequencing was performed on blood. The source of these receptors is a man in his fifties or sixties in good health.

V is TRBV5-6 and J is TRBJ1-2; maybe TRBD1 (6 bases). CDR1 is SGHDT, CDR2 YYEEEE, per germline. Trimming shortened V by 4 bases and J by 4 bases, and 14 bases separated the two germline ends. This CDR3 comprises 14 residues. The CDR3 region has the DNA TGTGCCAGCAGCCGGGGAGGGGGGGGCTATGGCTACACCTTC. It specifies CASSRGGGGYGYTF.

V and J are TRBV6-2 or TRBV6-3 and TRBJ1-1; TRBD1 might be the D (6 bases). Trimming stripped 2 bases from V and 3 bases from J, with 10 bases between. CDR1 and CDR2 (germline): MNHEY, SVGEGT. The CDR3 runs 14 residues. This chain's CDR3 is CASSYGQYYTEAFF. The CDR3 coding sequence is TGTGCCAGCAGTTACGGACAGTACTACACTGAAGCTTTCTTT.

V gene TRBV9 combines with J gene TRBJ2-3; no clear D gene. Deletions cut 4 bases from V and 2 bases from J, with 8 bases between. The CDR3 has 13 residues. Germline assignment: CDR1 SGDLS and CDR2 YYNGEE. The CDR3: CASSSPFTDTQYF. The CDR3 coding sequence is TGTGCCAGCAGCTCTCCCTTCACAGATACGCAGTATTTT.

The CDR3 reads CASSRPSNEQFF. In DNA, the CDR3 is TGTGCCAGCAGCCGCCCGAGCAATGAGCAGTTCTTC. The chain combines TRBV3-1 with TRBJ2-1; no reliable D call. Per the germline V gene, CDR1 is LGHDT and CDR2 is YNNKEL (reference sequence). This CDR3 region has 12 residues. The germline V and J ends were trimmed by 4 bases and 6 bases, with 7 bases remaining between them.

The rearrangement links TRBV20-1 to TRBJ1-2; D not resolved. The CDR3 sequence is 15 residues long. V lost 0 bases and J 0 bases, leaving 11 bases between the germline ends. Germline CDR1 DFQATT, CDR2 SNEGSKA (reference sequence). The CDR3 reads CSARDLGPANYGYTF. CDR3 sequence (DNA): TGCAGTGCTAGAGATCTCGGTCCAGCTAACTATGGCTACACCTTC.

In this sample, this clonotype turned up a few times. This chain joins TRBV20-1 and TRBJ2-7, with D maybe TRBD2 (5 bases). Germline CDR1 reads DFQATT; CDR2 reads SNEGSKA (reference sequence). The CDR3 runs to 12 residues. Deletions cut 7 bases from V and 2 bases from J, with 12 bases between. The CDR3 protein is CSVGRTPYEQYF. The CDR3 region has the DNA TGCAGTGTTGGCAGGACTCCCTACGAGCAGTACTTC.

The chain joins TRBV24-1 to TRBJ2-5; TRBD1 matches at 8 bases. The CDR3 has 11 residues. The germline V gene has CDR1 KGHDR and CDR2 SFDVKD. J lost 13 bases, V lost 7 bases, and 7 bases had no gene match. The CDR3 nucleotides read TGTGCCACCAGATTGACAGGGGAGGTGTACTTC. The encoded protein is CATRLTGEVYF.

The genes are TRBV9 and TRBJ2-7; D not certain. Germline V CDR1 and CDR2: SGDLS, YYNGEE. The CDR3 is 14 residues long. V lost 0 bases and J lost 2, with 9 bases in between. The CDR3 here is CASSVDFTPYEQYF. The DNA for the CDR3 is TGTGCCAGCAGCGTAGATTTCACTCCCTACGAGCAGTACTTC.

The chain is built from TRBV10-1 and TRBJ2-3, with D tentatively TRBD1 (6 bases). V lost 0 bases and J lost 7, with 8 bases in between. The CDR3 has 13 residues. Looked up from germline, CDR1 is WNHNN and CDR2 is SYGVQD (reference sequence). CDR3 nucleotides: TGCGCCAGCAGTGAGTCAGGACAGAATACGCAGTATTTT. Protein sequence: CASSESGQNTQYF.

This sequence joins TRBV18 and TRBJ1-2; D not certain. CDR1 is KGHSH and CDR2 is LQKENI in the germline V gene. The CDR3 is 15 amino acids. Between the trimmed V and J ends, which lost 3 bases and 0 bases, there was a span of 11 bases. CDR3 sequence: CASSPLRSPNYGYTF. As DNA, the CDR3 is TGTGCCAGCTCACCTCTTAGATCACCTAACTATGGCTACACCTTC. The full variable domain, in which reference TRBV18 and TRBJ1-2 provide the parts outside the CDR3, is NAGVMQNPRHLVRRRGQEARLRCSPMKGHSHVYWYRQLPEEGLKFMVYLQKENIIDESGMPKERFSAEFPKEGPSILRIQQVVRGDSAAYFCASSPLRSPNYGYTFGSGTRLTVV.

The chain uses TRBV6-6 and TRBJ2-2; 10 nucleotides align to TRBD2. Germline V lookup: CDR1 MNHNY, CDR2 SVGAGI (reference sequence). The CDR3 runs 13 residues. The junction had 0 bases not matched to a gene; V was cut back by 8 bases and J by 3 bases. The DNA for the CDR3 is TGTGCCAGCCTAGCGGGGGACACCGGGGAGCTGTTTTTT. This gives the protein CASLAGDTGELFF.

This clonotype has only one observation. The rearrangement links TRBV14 to TRBJ2-7, with 11 bases that match TRBD1. The CDR3 is 20 residues long. V trimming: 3 bases; J trimming: 5 bases; junction bases outside the gene matches: 21. Per the germline V gene, CDR1 is SGHDN and CDR2 is FVKESK. CDR3 nucleotide sequence: TGTGCCAGCAGCCACCAAAACCCGGGACAGGGGGTCCTCGAGGTTGACGAGCAGTACTTC. This translates into CASSHQNPGQGVLEVDEQYF.

Only a few counts were recorded for this clonotype. The V gene is TRBV2, the J gene TRBJ1-1, with TRBD1 matching 7 bases. This CDR3 has 15 residues. The trim removed 0 bases at V and 4 bases at J, leaving 5 bases unmatched. Germline CDR1 is SNHLY and CDR2 is FYNNEI. CDR3 DNA: TGTGCCAGCAGTGAAGCACGGGCAGGGGGCACTGAAGCTTTCTTT. Its translation is CASSEARAGGTEAFF.

The gene calls are TRBV9 and TRBJ2-5; the D gene is possibly TRBD1 (5 bases). Per germline, CDR1 SGDLS and CDR2 YYNGEE. There are 14 residues in the CDR3. V was shortened by 0 bases and J by 5 bases, with 11 bases between the two germline ends. The CDR3 region is CASSVAPGRETQYF. The CDR3 DNA follows: TGTGCCAGCAGCGTAGCCCCAGGGCGGGAGACCCAGTACTTC.

This clonotype was counted only a few times. The chain links TRBV7-6 to TRBJ2-5; D unresolved. V lost 7 bases to trimming and J lost 3 bases, with 12 bases between them. The CDR3 contains 13 residues. CDR1 and CDR2 from the germline V gene are SGHVS and FNYEAQ. The CDR3 DNA reads as TGTGCCAGCAAAGACTCGGATAAAGAGACCCAGTACTTC. Translation gives CASKDSDKETQYF.

The chain couples TRBV12-3 or TRBV12-4 to TRBJ2-5; tentatively, D is TRBD1 (6 bases). This CDR3 is built from 14 residues. With 6 bases removed from V and 11 bases from J, the gap between germline ends came to 22 bases. CDR3 amino acids: CASSRQPQGWKQYF. The CDR3 region has the DNA TGTGCCAGCAGCAGACAGCCCCAGGGGTGGAAGCAGTACTTC.

CDR3 sequence reads: CASSLVGSSTDTQYF. CDR3 nucleotide sequence: TGTGCCAGCAGCTTAGTGGGCTCTAGCACAGATACGCAGTATTTT. The J gene is TRBJ2-3, the V gene TRBV7-2, with unresolved D. The germline V gene encodes CDR1 SGHTA and CDR2 FQGNSA. V gave up 1 base and J gave up 0 bases, with 8 bases separating them. The CDR3 totals 15 residues. The full variable domain, with the rest looked up from reference TRBV7-2 and TRBJ2-3, is GAGVSQSPSNKVTEKGKDVELRCDPISGHTALYWYRQSLGQGLEFLIYFQGNSAPDKSGLPSDRFSAERTGGSVSTLTIQRTQQEDSAVYLCASSLVGSSTDTQYFGPGTRLTVL.

This sequence joins TRBV12-3 or TRBV12-4 and TRBJ1-2; D is unresolved. V was pared by 1 base and J by 4 bases, with 10 bases between. The CDR3 is made up of 14 amino acids. CDR3 amino acids: CASSLGSGAYGYTF. DNA for the CDR3: TGTGCCAGCAGTTTAGGGTCAGGAGCCTATGGCTACACCTTC.

This clonotype has just a few counts. The chain has TRBV5-1 and TRBJ2-1, with D tentatively TRBD2 (5 bases). Germline CDR1 SGHRS, CDR2 YFSETQ. CDR3 size: 14 residues. Trimming left V 4 bases short and J 6 bases short, with 14 bases between. The DNA for the CDR3 is TGCGCCAGCAGCCCCCTACTAGAAACCAATGAGCAGTTCTTC. Its protein is CASSPLLETNEQFF.

The V call is TRBV7-2, the J call TRBJ2-7, with TRBD2 matching over 15 bases. The germline gives CDR1 SGHTA, CDR2 FQGNSA. The CDR3 consists of 18 residues. The trim removed 6 bases at V and 3 bases at J, leaving 12 bases unmatched. CDR3 sequence: CASRRSGTSGGKNYEQYF. Written as DNA, the CDR3 is TGTGCCAGCAGAAGGTCCGGGACTAGCGGGGGGAAAAACTACGAGCAGTACTTC.

This clonotype was detected only a few times. V and J are TRBV7-2 and TRBJ2-7, with 14 bases matching TRBD2. The CDR3 covers 16 residues. Unmatched junction bases numbered 8, after V lost 3 bases and J lost 7 bases. Germline V gene sequence: CDR1 SGHTA, CDR2 FQGNSA. The CDR3 spells CASSFTTSGGAGEQYF. CDR3 bases: TGTGCCAGCAGCTTCACGACTAGCGGGGGGGCCGGTGAGCAGTACTTC.

The gene calls are TRBV4-1 and TRBJ2-1; D is uncertain. This CDR3 is built from 14 residues. Germline V gene sequence: CDR1 MGHRA, CDR2 YSYEKL. V was shortened by 1 base and J by 13 bases, with 17 bases between the two germline ends. The CDR3 is CASSQGVVQETQFF. Here the CDR3 DNA reads TGCGCCAGCAGCCAAGGGGTGGTTCAAGAGACCCAGTTCTTC.

The chain has TRBV7-2 and TRBJ1-1; D is ambiguous. V lost 4 bases and J lost 11, with 14 bases in between. The CDR3 has 12 residues. Germline CDR1 is SGHTA and CDR2 is FQGNSA. The CDR3 loop reads CASSYGFQSAFF. CDR3 coding DNA: TGTGCCAGCAGCTACGGCTTCCAATCGGCTTTCTTT. Full variable domain (rest looked up from reference TRBV7-2 and TRBJ1-1): GAGVSQSPSNKVTEKGKDVELRCDPISGHTALYWYRQSLGQGLEFLIYFQGNSAPDKSGLPSDRFSAERTGGSVSTLTIQRTQQEDSAVYLCASSYGFQSAFFGQGTRLTVV.

This chain links TRBV27 with TRBJ2-1; D may correspond to TRBD1 or TRBD2 (5 bases each). The J call may be incorrect, as the DNA end agrees better with TRBJ2-7. Per germline, CDR1 MNHEY and CDR2 SMNVEV (reference sequence). The CDR3 runs to 14 residues. The CDR3 DNA is TGTGCCAGCAGAAGGGACCGCTCCTACAATGAGCAGTACTTC. Translation: CASRRDRSYNEQYF.

The rearrangement joins TRBV7-9 to TRBJ1-2, with TRBD1 matching over 9 bases. The CDR3 is made up of 15 amino acids. Germline CDR1 SEHNR, CDR2 FQNEAQ (reference sequence). V was pared by 5 bases and J by 4 bases, with 8 bases of the junction left unmatched. The DNA for the CDR3 is TGTGCCAGCAGCCGACCACAGGGGGCAGTCTATGGCTACACCTTC. Translated, it gives CASSRPQGAVYGYTF.

This chain links TRBV7-2 with TRBJ2-7; 7 bases map to TRBD1. The last part of the DNA fits TRBJ2-4 better; the J call may be wrong. There are 14 residues in the CDR3. Germline V CDR1 and CDR2: SGHTA, FQGNSA. The CDR3 protein is CASSFGDRQNIQYF. The CDR3 DNA is TGTGCCAGCAGCTTCGGGGACAGACAAAACATTCAGTACTTC.

This clonotype was recorded a few times. The chain uses TRBV6-5 and TRBJ2-7; TRBD2 aligns across 10 bases. V shed 2 bases, J shed 1 base, and the junction held 2 bases outside the gene matches. CDR3 length: 15 residues. Per the germline V gene, CDR1 is MNHEY and CDR2 is SVGAGI. The DNA for the CDR3 is TGTGCCAGCAGTTACCTAGCGGGGGAGTCCTACGAGCAGTACTTC. This encodes CASSYLAGESYEQYF.

The chain has TRBV29-1 and TRBJ1-2; D not certain. This CDR3 is built from 11 residues. Germline V CDR1 and CDR2: SQVTM, ANQGSEA. The V end was cut by 4 bases, the J end by 5 bases, with 8 bases between. The CDR3 loop is CSVAAPYGYTF. CDR3 DNA sequence: TGCAGCGTTGCGGCTCCGTATGGCTACACCTTC. The full variable domain, completed using reference TRBV29-1 and TRBJ1-2, is SAVISQKPSRDICQRGTSLTIQCQVDSQVTMMFWYRQQPGQSLTLIATANQGSEATYESGFVIDKFPISRPNLTFSTLTVSNMSPEDSSIYLCSVAAPYGYTFGSGTRLTVV.

This chain connects TRBV14 to TRBJ2-5; TRBD2 matches at 8 bases. The V and J ends lost 4 bases and 11 bases, in that order; junction bases with no gene match: 21. The germline V gene has CDR1 SGHDN and CDR2 FVKESK. CDR3 length equals 17 residues. CDR3 protein: CASSPYLGAGGYNEQYF. The DNA of the CDR3 is TGTGCCAGCAGCCCCTATCTAGGGGCGGGGGGATACAATGAGCAGTACTTC.

The gene calls are TRBV7-2 and TRBJ2-3; D might be TRBD1 (6 bases). This CDR3 contains 14 residues. CDR1 is SGHTA, CDR2 FQGNSA, per germline. Trimming took off 6 bases at V and 6 bases at J, with 16 bases between the two ends. In nucleotides, the CDR3 is TGTGCCAGCAGTTTCACAGGGAAAGCGGATACGCAGTATTTT. Its translation: CASSFTGKADTQYF.